Shown below are 10 T cell receptor beta chains from a single sample sequenced in a study of OX40 agonist ivuxolimab in advanced cancers. Measured with immunoSEQ multiplex PCR; TCRdb has only the in-frame clones, and not every one. Found here are about 50,000 clones, around 81% of them singletons; the top ten hold under 3.5%. Sequencing used CD4+ or CD8+ T cells sorted from blood, obtained in a trial of the OX40 agonist ivuxolimab. Receptors originate from an adult with an advanced solid tumor such as melanoma, head and neck, liver or kidney cancer.

Judged by abundance, this clone is medium-sized (0.01 to 0.1%). The chain joins TRBV18 to TRBJ2-3; 8 bases fit TRBD2. V lost 3 bases to trimming and J lost 4 bases; unmatched junction nucleotides: 9. In germline, CDR1 is KGHSH, CDR2 LQKENI. CDR3 size: 16 residues. DNA for the CDR3: TGTGCCAGCTCACCGGAGGCGGGGGGCCGGGCAGATACGCAGTATTTT. This translates into CASSPEAGGRADTQYF.

The chain carries TRBV11-2 and TRBJ1-2; no clear D. V lost 2 bases to trimming and J lost 6 bases, with 7 bases between them. In germline, CDR1 is SGHAT, CDR2 FQNNGV. CDR3 size: 12 residues. This chain's CDR3 is CASSLSGDGYTF. CDR3 nucleotide sequence: TGTGCCAGCAGCTTAAGCGGAGATGGCTACACCTTC.

V is TRBV30 and J is TRBJ1-1, with D perhaps TRBD1 (5 bases). Germline CDR1 is GTSNPN and CDR2 is SVGIG (reference sequence). The CDR3 has 15 residues. Trimming left V 0 bases short and J 4 bases short, with 15 bases between. For the CDR3, the DNA is TGTGCCTGGAGTGTCCCAGGGTTAAGGCGCACTGAAGCTTTCTTT. Amino acid sequence: CAWSVPGLRRTEAFF.

J is TRBJ1-1 and V is TRBV12-5; D is perhaps TRBD1 (6 bases). The V and J ends lost 0 bases and 8 bases respectively, with 7 bases between them. The CDR3 sequence is 12 residues long. Germline assignment: CDR1 LGHNT and CDR2 FRNRAP. Here the CDR3 DNA reads TGTGCTAGTGGTTTGGTAGGGGGGGAAGCTTTCTTT. Protein product: CASGLVGGEAFF.

This chain uses TRBV4-3 with TRBJ2-1; the D gene is possibly TRBD2 (6 bases). CDR1 LGHNA and CDR2 YSLEER come from the germline V gene. V dropped 7 bases and J dropped 4 bases, with 11 bases sitting between them. This CDR3 is 13 amino acids long. The CDR3 sequence is CASTRRGYNEQFF. The CDR3 coding sequence is TGCGCCAGCACCCGCCGGGGGTACAATGAGCAGTTCTTC.

The rearrangement uses TRBV2 and TRBJ2-1, with 15 positions matching TRBD2. Germline CDR1 reads SNHLY; CDR2 reads FYNNEI. V shed 11 bases and J 15 bases; nucleotides not matched to a gene: 17. This CDR3 is 15 amino acids long. The CDR3 bases are TGTGCCGCAAGAGGAGAGGGACTAGCGGGAGGTGAGGGGTTCTTC. Protein: CAARGEGLAGGEGFF. Using reference TRBV2 and TRBJ2-1 for the parts outside the CDR3, the full variable domain is EPEVTQTPSHQVTQMGQEVILRCVPISNHLYFYWYRQILGQKVEFLVSFYNNEISEKSEIFDDQFSVERPDGSNFTLKIRSTKLEDSAMYFCAARGEGLAGGEGFFGPGTRLTVL.

The chain recombines TRBV9 with TRBJ2-5; the match to TRBD2 covers 9 bases. V shed 0 bases, J shed 5 bases, and the junction held 5 bases outside the gene matches. The CDR3 spans 15 residues. CDR1 is SGDLS, CDR2 YYNGEE, per germline. The CDR3 sequence is CASSVERGAEETQYF. CDR3 sequence (DNA): TGTGCCAGCAGCGTAGAGCGGGGGGCGGAGGAGACCCAGTACTTC.

In its sample, this clone was seen many times. The CDR3 reads CASTSRLEREPQHF. The DNA for the CDR3 is TGCGCCAGCACATCGCGCCTCGAAAGGGAGCCCCAGCATTTT. The chain combines TRBV5-1 with TRBJ1-5, with D unclear. The CDR3 contains 14 residues. Deletions cut 6 bases from V and 8 bases from J, with 18 bases between. Per the germline V gene, CDR1 is SGHRS and CDR2 is YFSETQ.

In its sample, this clone was seen a few times. This same CDR3 is encoded by further DNA sequences in the sample. The chain is built from TRBV9 and TRBJ2-5; 10 nucleotides agree with TRBD2. Germline V CDR1 and CDR2: SGDLS, YYNGEE. CDR3 size: 16 residues. J was trimmed by 3 bases and V by 2 bases; bases with no gene match: 7. The DNA for the CDR3 is TGTGCCAGCAGCGTCCGGCCTAGCGGGGGCAAAGAGACCCAGTACTTC. It translates to CASSVRPSGGKETQYF.

This chain uses TRBV30 with TRBJ2-2; tentatively, D is TRBD1 (6 bases). V lost 5 bases and J 5 bases, leaving 15 bases between the germline ends. Per the germline V gene, CDR1 is GTSNPN and CDR2 is SVGIG (reference sequence). This CDR3 has 14 amino acids. CDR3 sequence (DNA): TGTGCCTGGGGCGTGCAGGGGACAACCGGGGAGCTGTTTTTT. Translating it yields CAWGVQGTTGELFF.